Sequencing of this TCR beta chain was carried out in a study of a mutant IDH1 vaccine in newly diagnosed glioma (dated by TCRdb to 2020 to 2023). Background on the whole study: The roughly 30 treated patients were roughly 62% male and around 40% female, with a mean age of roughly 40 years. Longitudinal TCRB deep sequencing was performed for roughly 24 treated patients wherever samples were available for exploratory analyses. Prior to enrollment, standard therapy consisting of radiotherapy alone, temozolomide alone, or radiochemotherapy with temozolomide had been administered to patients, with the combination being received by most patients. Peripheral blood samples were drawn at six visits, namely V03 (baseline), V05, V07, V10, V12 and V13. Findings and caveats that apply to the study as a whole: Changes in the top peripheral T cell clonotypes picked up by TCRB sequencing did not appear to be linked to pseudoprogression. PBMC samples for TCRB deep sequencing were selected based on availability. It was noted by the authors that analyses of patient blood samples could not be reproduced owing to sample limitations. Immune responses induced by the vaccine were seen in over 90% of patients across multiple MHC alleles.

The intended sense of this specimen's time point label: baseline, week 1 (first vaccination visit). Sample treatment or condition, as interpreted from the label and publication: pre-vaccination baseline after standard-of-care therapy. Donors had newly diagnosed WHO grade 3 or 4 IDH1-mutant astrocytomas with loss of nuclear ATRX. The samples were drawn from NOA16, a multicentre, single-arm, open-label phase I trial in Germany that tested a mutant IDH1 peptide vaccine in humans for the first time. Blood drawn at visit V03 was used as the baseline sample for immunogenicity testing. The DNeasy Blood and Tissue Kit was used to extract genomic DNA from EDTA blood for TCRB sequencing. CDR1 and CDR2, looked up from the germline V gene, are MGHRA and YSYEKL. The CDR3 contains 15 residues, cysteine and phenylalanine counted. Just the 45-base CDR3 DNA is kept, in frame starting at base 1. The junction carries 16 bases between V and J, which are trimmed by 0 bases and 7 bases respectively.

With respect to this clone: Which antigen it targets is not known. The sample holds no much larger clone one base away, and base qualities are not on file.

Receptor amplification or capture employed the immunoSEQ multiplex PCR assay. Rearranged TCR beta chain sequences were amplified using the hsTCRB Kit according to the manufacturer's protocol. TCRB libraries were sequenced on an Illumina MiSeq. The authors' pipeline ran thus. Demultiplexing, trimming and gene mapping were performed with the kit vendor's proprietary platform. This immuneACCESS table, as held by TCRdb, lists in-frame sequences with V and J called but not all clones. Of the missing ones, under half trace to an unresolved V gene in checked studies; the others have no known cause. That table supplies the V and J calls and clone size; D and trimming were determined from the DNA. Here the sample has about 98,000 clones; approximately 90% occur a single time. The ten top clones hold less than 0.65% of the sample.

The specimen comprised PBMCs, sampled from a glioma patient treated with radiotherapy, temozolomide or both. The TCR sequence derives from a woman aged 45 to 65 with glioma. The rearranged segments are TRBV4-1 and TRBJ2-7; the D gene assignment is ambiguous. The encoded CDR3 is CASSQDRALSAEQYF. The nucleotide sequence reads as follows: TGCGCCAGCAGCCAAGATCGGGCCCTCTCGGCGGAGCAGTACTTC.